This TCR beta chain originates from a study of T cells in Graves' hyperthyroidism and ophthalmopathy. The CDR3 runs 15 residues. The V segment lost 2 bases and the J segment 5 bases; nucleotides outside the gene matches: 8. Per the germline V gene, CDR1 is DFQATT and CDR2 is SNEGSKA (reference sequence). RNA transcripts served as the template for amplifying TCR beta CDR3 regions. The study used the HTBI primer set for a first-round RT-PCR of the TCR CDR3. MiXCR, run by TCRdb on the multiplex PCR reads, gives a single entry per CDR3 protein. The sample lists roughly 400,000 distinct CDR3 sequences; about 14% were seen once.

The V and J genes are TRBV20-1 and TRBJ2-1, with TRBD1 identical over 8 bases. Sequenced: blood. This TCR derives from a man in his forties or fifties with Graves' ophthalmopathy. The CDR3 region is CSARTGQGGHNEQFF. As DNA, the CDR3 is TGCAGTGCTAGAACAGGACAGGGCGGCCACAATGAGCAGTTCTTC.